A selection of T cell receptor beta chains follows, all from one sample in a study of blood T cell repertoires in COVID-19. The protocol was immunoSEQ multiplex PCR, while the TCRdb copy is restricted to in-frame clones and leaves out a portion. The sample records fewer than 200,000 clones, about 85% being singletons. The sample taken for sequencing was peripheral blood. The receptors here all came from a woman at least 80 years old with acute or convalescent COVID-19. The CDR3 runs from the conserved cysteine through the conserved F or W. A D gene is named only where the DNA matches it firmly.

v_gene	j_gene	d_gene	CDR3aa	CDR3nt
TRBV19	TRBJ1-2	.	CASRPVGDYGYTF	TGTGCCAGTAGGCCAGTGGGAGACTATGGCTACACCTTC
TRBV5-1	TRBJ2-1	TRBD2	CASSPGVAGGGGNEQFF	TGCGCCAGCAGCCCGGGAGTAGCGGGAGGGGGGGGCAATGAGCAGTTCTTC
TRBV18	TRBJ1-2	.	CASSRAEAEGYTF	TGTGCCAGCTCGCGGGCGGAGGCCGAAGGCTACACCTTC
TRBV4-1	TRBJ1-4	TRBD1	CASSRSGDRAFANEKLFF	TGCGCCAGCAGCCGAAGCGGGGACAGGGCTTTTGCTAATGAAAAACTGTTTTTT
TRBV6-5	TRBJ2-1	TRBD2	CASSSTSGNEQFF	TGTGCCAGCAGTTCGACTAGCGGGAATGAGCAGTTCTTC
TRBV5-4	TRBJ2-3	TRBD1	CASSLTGGFTDTQYF	TGTGCCAGCAGCTTGACAGGGGGCTTTACAGATACGCAGTATTTT
TRBV12-5	TRBJ2-5	.	CASGLGEGTQYF	TGTGCTAGTGGTTTGGGAGAGGGCACCCAGTACTTC
TRBV7-9	TRBJ2-2	.	CASSLELATGELFF	TGTGCCAGCAGCTTGGAGCTGGCCACCGGGGAGCTGTTTTTT
TRBV6-1	TRBJ1-3	.	CASSDRQTSGNTIYF	TGTGCCAGCAGTGACAGACAGACCTCTGGAAACACCATATATTTT
TRBV4-3	TRBJ1-3	TRBD1	CASSQTGGLSGNTIYF	TGCGCCAGCAGCCAAACAGGGGGCCTCTCTGGAAACACCATATATTTT
TRBV7-2	TRBJ1-4	.	CASSLAAIGTNEKLFF	TGTGCCAGCAGCTTAGCCGCGATCGGGACTAATGAAAAACTGTTTTTT
TRBV5-1	TRBJ2-4	.	CASSLAQGRGLNIQYF	TGCGCCAGCAGCTTGGCACAGGGTAGAGGTCTAAACATTCAGTACTTC
TRBV6-2/TRBV6-3	TRBJ2-1	.	CASSSQSGWLAKAYNEQFF	TGTGCCAGCAGTTCCCAATCGGGGTGGCTAGCGAAGGCTTACAATGAGCAGTTCTTC
TRBV7-9	TRBJ2-7	.	CASSLDPGLRFEQYF	TGTGCCAGCAGCCTTGACCCGGGACTTCGTTTCGAGCAGTACTTC
TRBV19	TRBJ1-1	.	CASSIGRGTEAFF	TGTGCCAGTAGTATAGGAAGGGGCACTGAAGCTTTCTTT
TRBV6-5	TRBJ1-5	.	CASRSGTHSNQPQHF	TGTGCCAGCAGATCCGGGACACATAGCAATCAGCCCCAGCATTTT
TRBV4-3	TRBJ2-1	TRBD2	CASSQVLAGGANEQFF	TGCGCCAGCAGCCAAGTACTAGCGGGGGGGGCGAATGAGCAGTTCTTC
TRBV5-4	TRBJ2-3	TRBD2	CASSSRTSGSRWTQYF	TGTGCCAGCAGCTCCCGGACTAGCGGGAGTAGGTGGACGCAGTATTTT
TRBV4-1	TRBJ1-2	.	CASSRGYTF	TGCGCCAGCTCCCGGGGCTACACCTTC
TRBV6-2/TRBV6-3	TRBJ1-3	.	CASSSWTDYSGNTIYF	TGTGCCAGCAGCTCCTGGACGGACTACTCTGGAAACACCATATATTTT
TRBV5-5	TRBJ2-1	TRBD2	CASSFRGSGGASYNEQFF	TGTGCCAGCAGCTTCCGGGGTAGCGGGGGGGCCTCCTACAATGAGCAGTTCTTC
TRBV30	TRBJ1-2	.	CAWTFGGYYGYTF	TGTGCCTGGACCTTTGGGGGGTACTATGGCTACACCTTC
TRBV7-9	TRBJ1-2	.	CASSRTRGYGYTF	TGTGCCAGCAGCCGGACCCGGGGTTATGGCTACACCTTC
TRBV7-9	TRBJ2-7	TRBD2	CASSFQAGPSYEQYF	TGTGCCAGCAGCTTCCAAGCGGGACCCTCCTACGAGCAGTACTTC
TRBV5-5	TRBJ1-1	TRBD1	CASSWTGESTEAFF	TGTGCCAGCAGCTGGACAGGGGAGTCGACTGAAGCTTTCTTT
TRBV6-7	TRBJ2-7	TRBD1	CASSYTGTAYEQYF	TGTGCCAGCAGTTACACCGGGACAGCCTACGAGCAGTACTTC